Shown below are 13 T cell receptor beta chains from a single sample sequenced in a study of T cell responses to AZD1222 COVID-19 vaccine. Clones were read by immunoSEQ multiplex PCR, and TCRdb kept only the in-frame ones, dropping some. This sample has about 150,000 clones, with approximately 91% found just once. The material sequenced was peripheral blood, taken 28 days after the second AZD1222 dose. Receptor source: an adult who received the AZD1222 COVID-19 vaccine.

The chain combines TRBV29-1 with TRBJ2-3; 10 bases are shared with TRBD2. The CDR3 has 15 amino acids. From germline, CDR1 is SQVTM and CDR2 ANQGSEA. J lost 3 bases, V lost 3 bases, and 6 bases had no gene match. The CDR3 is CSVDQRGGRTDTQYF. Here the CDR3 DNA reads TGCAGCGTTGACCAGCGGGGGGGCCGAACAGATACGCAGTATTTT.

V gene TRBV5-1 combines with J gene TRBJ2-1, with D hard to call. Germline V lookup: CDR1 SGHRS, CDR2 YFSETQ. The CDR3 length is 11 residues. Trimming removed 2 bases from V and 7 bases from J, with 4 bases in between. CDR3 coding DNA: TGCGCCAGCAGCTTCGTAAATGAGCAGTTCTTC. This gives the protein CASSFVNEQFF.

The V gene is TRBV9, the J gene TRBJ1-2, with a weak D call TRBD1 (5 bases). Germline loops: CDR1 SGDLS, CDR2 YYNGEE. The V gene lost 0 bases and the J gene lost 7 bases, with 16 bases spanning the gap. The CDR3 covers 15 residues. The CDR3 sequence is CASSVGGVRVRGYTF. CDR3 nucleotide sequence: TGTGCCAGCAGCGTAGGGGGGGTAAGAGTTCGTGGCTACACCTTC.

In nucleotides, the CDR3 is TGTGCCAGTAGTATATACGACGGCAATTCACCCCTCCACTTT. It is translated as CASSIYDGNSPLHF. V and J are TRBV19 and TRBJ1-6, with no clear D. The CDR3 has 14 amino acids. Trimming left V 2 bases short and J 7 bases short, with 9 bases between. Germline CDR1 is LNHDA and CDR2 is SQIVND (reference sequence).

The chain carries TRBV7-9 and TRBJ2-1; D call uncertain. Germline V CDR1 and CDR2: SEHNR, FQNEAQ (reference sequence). The CDR3 is 13 residues long. Trimming pared 11 bases from V and 5 bases from J, leaving 16 bases between. This CDR3 reads CAGEYQENNEQFF. DNA of the CDR3: TGTGCCGGAGAATATCAGGAGAACAATGAGCAGTTCTTC.

The chain couples TRBV27 to TRBJ2-7; D is perhaps TRBD1 (6 bases). CDR3 length: 12 residues. The germline V gene has CDR1 MNHEY and CDR2 SMNVEV (reference sequence). The V gene lost 9 bases and the J gene lost 2 bases, with 11 bases spanning the gap. The CDR3 reads CASWDTTYEQYF. The CDR3 region has the DNA TGTGCCAGTTGGGACACGACCTACGAGCAGTACTTC.

The rearrangement links TRBV5-6 to TRBJ1-2; 10 bases map to TRBD1. The germline V gene has CDR1 SGHDT and CDR2 YYEEEE. Germline trimming cut 3 bases from V and 2 bases from J; bases unmatched to any gene: 1. This CDR3 has 14 residues. CDR3 coding DNA: TGTGCCAGCAGCTGGACAGGGGGGAACTATGGCTACACCTTC. This translates into CASSWTGGNYGYTF.

This CDR3 is CATSSGTGAGTDTQYF. CDR3 bases: TGTGCCACCAGCAGTGGGACAGGGGCTGGCACAGATACGCAGTATTTT. The chain uses TRBV15 and TRBJ2-3; the match to TRBD1 covers 10 bases. V lost 3 bases, J lost 1 base, and 4 bases stayed unmatched. Germline CDR1 is LNHNV and CDR2 is YYDKDF (reference sequence). The CDR3 contains 16 residues.

The rearrangement uses TRBV19 and TRBJ2-7; the D call may be TRBD1 or TRBD2 (6 bases each). The CDR3 covers 15 residues. The germline CDR1 and CDR2 sequences are LNHDA and SQIVND (reference sequence). Trimming pared 6 bases from V and 4 bases from J, leaving 19 bases between. The CDR3 nucleotides are TGTGCCAGTAGCTCCCAGTTCCAGGGGAGGTACGAGCAGTACTTC. Protein product: CASSSQFQGRYEQYF.

The CDR3: CASSFRQASHMNTEAFF. In DNA, the CDR3 is TGTGCCAGCAGCTTCCGACAGGCCTCCCACATGAACACTGAAGCTTTCTTT. The chain links TRBV7-6 to TRBJ1-1, with D maybe TRBD1 (6 bases). The CDR3 contains 17 residues. V dropped 3 bases and J dropped 0 bases, with 17 bases sitting between them. Germline V gene sequence: CDR1 SGHVS, CDR2 FNYEAQ.

The gene calls are TRBV5-1 and TRBJ1-6; D ambiguous. Trimming shortened V by 1 base and J by 0 bases, and 17 bases separated the two germline ends. This CDR3 spans 19 amino acids. Per germline, CDR1 SGHRS and CDR2 YFSETQ. The CDR3 DNA is TGCGCCAGCAGCTTGACGTTGGTGGACTCGAGCTCCTATAATTCACCCCTCCACTTT. Its translation: CASSLTLVDSSSYNSPLHF.

The chain uses TRBV11-3 and TRBJ2-3; D remains ambiguous. Trimming removed 5 bases at V and 5 bases at J, with 11 bases between. CDR3 length: 13 residues. CDR1 is SGHNT and CDR2 is YENEEA in the germline V gene. The CDR3 reads CASSPDWGDTQYF. CDR3 bases: TGTGCCAGCAGCCCCGATTGGGGAGATACGCAGTATTTT.

The chain couples TRBV10-1 to TRBJ2-3, with TRBD1 matching 7 bases. In germline, CDR1 is WNHNN, CDR2 SYGVQD (reference sequence). Losses at the gene ends were 3 bases for V and 3 bases for J; bases not matched to a gene: 6. CDR3 size: 15 residues. The CDR3 DNA is TGCGCCAGCAGTGAAGGGGGCGCTGGAACAGATACGCAGTATTTT. Amino acid sequence: CASSEGGAGTDTQYF.